The clone carrying this T cell receptor (beta chain) was seen only once. The antigen is not known. Donors, healthy HIV-negative adults, lacked recent acute infections or vaccinations. This sample stems from a study of shared clonotypes between healthy human individuals. Broader study findings: Generally, estimated richness proved larger in naive subsets than it did in memory subsets.

Sequenced by immunoSEQ multiplex PCR; TCRdb stores in-frame clones only, minus some. Among just over 2,000,000 clones, about 95% were seen once, and the ten largest hold roughly 0.13%. The material sequenced was naive CD4+ T cells sorted from blood. Subset specified: CD45RA+ positively selected. The source of this sequence is a young man in good health.

The CDR3 coding sequence is TGTGCCATCAGTGAGGGGTCAGGGGGTTACGAGCAGTACTTC. Its translation: CAISEGSGGYEQYF. The V gene is TRBV10-3, the J gene TRBJ2-7; 7 bases map to TRBD1. Unmatched junction bases numbered 5, after V lost 2 bases and J lost 4 bases. Germline V gene lookup returns CDR1 ENHRY and CDR2 SYGVKD. This CDR3 spans 14 amino acids.